The 24 T cell receptor beta chains given below trace back to one sample, sequenced in a study of T cells in Graves' hyperthyroidism and ophthalmopathy. The CDR3 regions of TCR beta were amplified from RNA transcripts. Researchers ran a first-round RT-PCR on the TCR CDR3 using the HTBI primer set. TCRdb redid the calling of the multiplex PCR reads with MiXCR, one entry per CDR3 protein. The table has about 520,000 distinct CDR3 sequences, more than 20% seen once. What was sequenced was blood. The receptors shown here come from a young man with Graves' hyperthyroidism.

The gene calls are TRBV6-2 or TRBV6-3 and TRBJ1-1; D may be TRBD1 (6 bases). With 2 bases removed from V and 11 bases from J, the gap between germline ends came to 15 bases. Per germline, CDR1 MNHEY and CDR2 SVGEGT. The CDR3 loop spans 13 amino acids. The CDR3 loop reads CASSYRTGSAAFF. For the CDR3, the DNA is TGTGCCAGCAGTTACCGAACAGGGAGTGCTGCTTTCTTT.

J is TRBJ1-2 and V is TRBV11-2; no clear D. Germline CDR1 reads SGHAT; CDR2 reads FQNNGV. The CDR3 has 16 amino acids. The ends were cut back, 1 base at V and 3 bases at J, with 15 bases in the middle. The CDR3 region has the DNA TGTGCCAGCAGCTTAGGTCCACCGGACGGATACTATGGCTACACCTTC. Its translation: CASSLGPPDGYYGYTF.

This clonotype occurred many times. The chain joins TRBV28 to TRBJ1-1, with a tentative D call TRBD1 (5 bases). Germline assignment: CDR1 MDHEN and CDR2 SYDVKM. The CDR3 has 15 amino acids. Trimming removed 5 bases at V and 3 bases at J, with 16 bases between. The CDR3 DNA reads as TGTGCCAGCAGTCTACTCAGGGTTAAGGACACTGAAGCTTTCTTT. Its protein product is CASSLLRVKDTEAFF.

Ten or more counts support this clonotype. The J gene is TRBJ2-7, the V gene TRBV12-3 or TRBV12-4, with 8 bases matching TRBD1. After removal of 5 bases from V and 2 bases from J, the junction contained 8 bases not matched to a gene. CDR3 size: 15 residues. In DNA, the CDR3 is TGTGCCAGCAGTATCAGACAGGGGATGCCCTACGAGCAGTACTTC. Amino acid sequence: CASSIRQGMPYEQYF.

Many counts were recorded for this clonotype. The chain has TRBV20-1 and TRBJ1-2; 7 bases map to TRBD1. V trimming: 6 bases; J trimming: 8 bases; junction bases outside the gene matches: 6. From germline, CDR1 is DFQATT and CDR2 SNEGSKA (reference sequence). The CDR3 is made up of 11 amino acids. The CDR3 DNA follows: TGCAGTGCCGAGGGACAGAACGGCTACACCTTC. Protein: CSAEGQNGYTF.

Regarding this clonotype: No conserved phenylalanine or tryptophan is present at the end of the CDR3, so a read error is the likely explanation. This chain joins TRBV11-2 and TRBJ2-7; 14 positions match TRBD2. Germline V CDR1 and CDR2: SGHAT, FQNNGV. Trimming cost V 0 bases and J 1 base; bases outside gene matches: 5. CDR3 length: 18 residues. The CDR3 DNA sequence: TGTGCCAGCAGCTTAGAAAGAAGACTAGCGGGAGGGTCCTACGAGCAGTACATC. Translated: CASSLERRLAGGSYEQYI.

This sequence joins TRBV24-1 and TRBJ2-5; D unclear. Trimming took off 3 bases at V and 2 bases at J, with 9 bases between the two ends. Germline assignment: CDR1 KGHDR and CDR2 SFDVKD. The CDR3 is 14 residues long. The CDR3: CATSDPQEQETQYF. The CDR3 bases are TGTGCCACCAGTGATCCACAAGAACAAGAGACCCAGTACTTC.

This clonotype was detected a few times. The chain has TRBV19 and TRBJ2-3, with 7 positions matching TRBD1. CDR1 is LNHDA, CDR2 SQIVND, per germline (reference sequence). The length of the CDR3 is 19 residues. V shed 3 bases, J shed 2 bases, and the junction held 17 bases outside the gene matches. The CDR3 sequence is CASSMRGLTRDSYTDTQYF. CDR3 nucleotide sequence: TGTGCCAGTAGTATGAGGGGTCTGACCCGGGACAGTTACACAGATACGCAGTATTTT.

This clonotype was picked up a small number of times. The chain links TRBV27 to TRBJ1-1; 10 bases line up with TRBD1. The CDR3 totals 14 residues. The junction had 6 bases not matched to a gene; V was cut back by 6 bases and J by 5 bases. In germline, CDR1 is MNHEY, CDR2 SMNVEV (reference sequence). The CDR3 is CASRTGTGVTEAFF. The CDR3 bases are TGTGCCAGCAGGACCGGGACAGGGGTTACTGAAGCTTTCTTT.

The chain carries TRBV12-3 or TRBV12-4 and TRBJ2-7; D unresolved. The V gene lost 0 bases and the J gene lost 12 bases, with 15 bases spanning the gap. The length of the CDR3 is 13 residues. The CDR3 sequence is CASSLARVERRYF. As DNA, the CDR3 is TGTGCCAGCAGTTTAGCGCGCGTCGAGCGTAGGTACTTC.

This clonotype has a count of ten or more. The genes are TRBV27 and TRBJ2-2; D not resolved. Germline lookup yields CDR1 MNHEY and CDR2 SMNVEV (reference sequence). This CDR3 has 15 amino acids. The V end was cut by 5 bases, the J end by 8 bases, with 18 bases between. For the CDR3, the DNA is TGTGCCAGCAGTGCCCGTAGACCCTTGGAGGGGGAGCTGTTTTTT. This codes for CASSARRPLEGELFF.

This clonotype was picked up many times. The chain is built from TRBV20-1 and TRBJ2-7, with TRBD1 identical over 7 bases. Germline CDR1 is DFQATT and CDR2 is SNEGSKA (reference sequence). The CDR3 totals 17 residues. Trimming at V came to 0 bases and at J to 0 bases, leaving 11 bases not matched to a gene. The DNA for the CDR3 is TGCAGTGCTAGAGATGAGGTTTCGGGACAGACCTCCTACGAGCAGTACTTC. Amino acids: CSARDEVSGQTSYEQYF.

The chain uses TRBV6-2 or TRBV6-3 and TRBJ2-5; D is tentatively TRBD1 or TRBD2 (5 bases each). Germline V gene sequence: CDR1 MNHEY, CDR2 SVGEGT. Trimming stripped 6 bases from V and 5 bases from J, with 16 bases between. CDR3 size: 14 residues. CDR3 loop: CASRWGGGAETQYF. The CDR3, as DNA: TGTGCCAGCAGGTGGGGTGGGGGAGCGGAGACCCAGTACTTC.

This clonotype was picked up many times. This sequence joins TRBV28 and TRBJ2-7; D remains unclear. Looked up from germline, CDR1 is MDHEN and CDR2 is SYDVKM. This CDR3 has 13 amino acids. The V end was cut by 7 bases, the J end by 7 bases, with 17 bases between. The CDR3 spells CASTPQPLGEQYF. CDR3 DNA sequence: TGTGCCAGCACCCCGCAACCCCTTGGGGAGCAGTACTTC.

This clonotype occurred a few times. The chain couples TRBV9 to TRBJ2-7; 13 bases line up with TRBD2. This CDR3 has 15 amino acids. V trimming: 2 bases; J trimming: 5 bases; junction bases outside the gene matches: 4. In germline, CDR1 is SGDLS, CDR2 YYNGEE. CDR3 coding DNA: TGTGCCAGCAGCGTCGGCGGACTAGCGGGAGACGAGCAGTACTTC. Its protein is CASSVGGLAGDEQYF.

This rearrangement joins TRBV7-2 to TRBJ2-5; the match to TRBD1 covers 7 bases. Germline V CDR1 and CDR2: SGHTA, FQGNSA. There are 15 residues in the CDR3. V was pared by 5 bases and J by 3 bases, with 9 bases of the junction left unmatched. The chain's CDR3 is CASSLQGTEEETQYF. As DNA, the CDR3 is TGTGCCAGCAGCCTCCAGGGGACAGAGGAAGAGACCCAGTACTTC.

This clonotype was observed at least ten times. The J gene is TRBJ1-5, the V gene TRBV18; maybe TRBD1 (6 bases). Germline CDR1 and CDR2: KGHSH and LQKENI. Trimming stripped 6 bases from V and 6 bases from J, with 12 bases between. This CDR3 comprises 13 residues. The DNA of the CDR3 is TGTGCCAGCTCCCCGGGGGCGATTCAGCCCCAGCATTTT. Its translation: CASSPGAIQPQHF.

This clonotype was recorded at least ten times. The genes are TRBV11-1 and TRBJ2-7; D may be TRBD1 or TRBD2 (5 bases each). The CDR3 is 14 residues long. V was clipped by 4 bases and J by 2 bases, with 12 bases between them. In germline, CDR1 is SGHAT, CDR2 FQDESV (reference sequence). The CDR3 nucleotides are TGTGCCAGCAGCTCAACGGGACCCACCTACGAGCAGTACTTC. Its protein is CASSSTGPTYEQYF.

This clonotype was detected many times. This rearrangement joins TRBV6-5 to TRBJ2-7, with 7 bases aligning to TRBD2. The CDR3 loop spans 13 amino acids. CDR1 and CDR2 (germline): MNHEY, SVGAGI. V lost 6 bases to trimming and J lost 6 bases; unmatched junction nucleotides: 8. CDR3 sequence (DNA): TGTGCCAGCAGGAGGGGAGGGGATGGCGAGCAGTACTTC. Translation gives CASRRGGDGEQYF.

This clonotype was seen many times. The chain recombines TRBV28 with TRBJ1-1, with TRBD1 as a possible D gene (5 bases). The V gene's germline CDR1 is MDHEN and CDR2 SYDVKM. V lost 7 bases, J lost 6 bases, and 24 bases lay in between. This CDR3 comprises 16 residues. In DNA, the CDR3 is TGTGCCAGCATCCCGAGACCCGGACACCCGAGGGCTGAAGCTTTCTTT. Amino acids: CASIPRPGHPRAEAFF.

This clonotype was observed at least ten times. This chain links TRBV24-1 with TRBJ2-2; D is tentatively TRBD1 or TRBD2 (7 bases each). CDR3 size: 21 residues. Germline CDR1 is KGHDR and CDR2 is SFDVKD. Trimming cost V 2 bases and J 6 bases, with 30 bases left between them. This chain's CDR3 is CATSDSERRWEGQLWAGELFF. The CDR3 bases are TGTGCCACCAGTGATTCGGAGCGTCGGTGGGAGGGACAGCTCTGGGCCGGGGAGCTGTTTTTT.

This clonotype has more than one count but fewer than ten. This chain joins TRBV2 and TRBJ2-7, with a weak D call TRBD2 (6 bases). CDR1 and CDR2 from the germline V gene are SNHLY and FYNNEI. Trimming took off 6 bases at V and 3 bases at J, with 18 bases between the two ends. The CDR3 spans 15 residues. This chain's CDR3 is CASSYGEVLVYEQYF. The CDR3 nucleotides are TGTGCCAGCAGCTACGGGGAGGTTTTAGTCTACGAGCAGTACTTC.

This clonotype was observed many times. The rearrangement joins TRBV27 to TRBJ2-7, with 8 bases identical to TRBD1. The CDR3 runs 17 residues. CDR1 MNHEY and CDR2 SMNVEV come from the germline V gene (reference sequence). V trimming: 3 bases; J trimming: 0 bases; junction bases outside the gene matches: 10. The DNA of the CDR3 is TGTGCCAGCAGTTTGACAGGGAGGACAGGGTTCTCCTACGAGCAGTACTTC. It is translated as CASSLTGRTGFSYEQYF.

The CDR3 nucleotides read TGTGCCAGCAGCCTTTGGACCGGGACGGTGAACACTGAAGCTTTCTTT. It translates to CASSLWTGTVNTEAFF. The chain couples TRBV3-1 to TRBJ1-1; tentative D call: TRBD1 (5 bases). CDR1 is LGHDT, CDR2 YNNKEL, per germline (reference sequence). The germline V and J ends were trimmed by 4 bases and 0 bases, with 15 bases remaining between them. This CDR3 region has 16 residues. Drawing the rest from reference TRBV3-1 and TRBJ1-1, the complete variable domain is DTAVSQTPKYLVTQMGNDKSIKCEQNLGHDTMYWYKQDSKKFLKIMFSYNNKELIINETVPNRFSPKSPDKAHLNLHINSLELGDSAVYFCASSLWTGTVNTEAFFGQGTRLTVV.